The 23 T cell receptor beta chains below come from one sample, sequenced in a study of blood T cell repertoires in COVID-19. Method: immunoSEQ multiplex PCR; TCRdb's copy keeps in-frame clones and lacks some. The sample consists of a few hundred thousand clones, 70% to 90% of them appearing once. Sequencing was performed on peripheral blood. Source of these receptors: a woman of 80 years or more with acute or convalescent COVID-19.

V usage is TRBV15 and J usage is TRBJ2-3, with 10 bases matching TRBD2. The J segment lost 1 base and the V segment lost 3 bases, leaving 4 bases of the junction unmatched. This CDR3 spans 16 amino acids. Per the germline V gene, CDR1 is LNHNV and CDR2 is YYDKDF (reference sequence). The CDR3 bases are TGTGCCACCAGCAGCCTCACTAGCGGGGGCACAGATACGCAGTATTTT. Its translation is CATSSLTSGGTDTQYF.

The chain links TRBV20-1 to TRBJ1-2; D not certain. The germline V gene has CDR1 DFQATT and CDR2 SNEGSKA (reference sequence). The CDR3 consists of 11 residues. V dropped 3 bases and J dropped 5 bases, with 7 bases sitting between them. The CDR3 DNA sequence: TGCAGTGCTAGTGTCGGTTATGGCTACACCTTC. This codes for CSASVGYGYTF.

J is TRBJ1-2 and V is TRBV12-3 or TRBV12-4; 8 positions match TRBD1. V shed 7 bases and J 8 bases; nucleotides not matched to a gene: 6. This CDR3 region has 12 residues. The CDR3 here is CASTGTGPGYTF. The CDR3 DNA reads TGTGCCAGCACGGGGACAGGTCCCGGCTACACCTTC.

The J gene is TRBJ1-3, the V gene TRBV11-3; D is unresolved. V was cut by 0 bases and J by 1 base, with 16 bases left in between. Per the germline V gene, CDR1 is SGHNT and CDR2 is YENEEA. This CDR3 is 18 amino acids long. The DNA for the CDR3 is TGTGCCAGCAGCTTAGATGCGGTGGGAGTAGTGTCTGGAAACACCATATATTTT. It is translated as CASSLDAVGVVSGNTIYF.

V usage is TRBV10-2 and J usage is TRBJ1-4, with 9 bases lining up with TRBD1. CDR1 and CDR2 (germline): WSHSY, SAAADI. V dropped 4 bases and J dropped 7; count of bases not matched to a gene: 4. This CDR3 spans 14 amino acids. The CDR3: CASSGDREREKLFF. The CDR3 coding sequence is TGCGCCAGCAGTGGGGACAGGGAACGTGAAAAACTGTTTTTT.

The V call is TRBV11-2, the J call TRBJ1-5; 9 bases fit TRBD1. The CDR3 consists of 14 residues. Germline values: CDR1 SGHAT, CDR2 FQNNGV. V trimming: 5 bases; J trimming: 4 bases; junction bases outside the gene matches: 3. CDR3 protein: CASSPGQGNQPQHF. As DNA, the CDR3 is TGTGCCAGCAGCCCGGGACAGGGAAATCAGCCCCAGCATTTT.

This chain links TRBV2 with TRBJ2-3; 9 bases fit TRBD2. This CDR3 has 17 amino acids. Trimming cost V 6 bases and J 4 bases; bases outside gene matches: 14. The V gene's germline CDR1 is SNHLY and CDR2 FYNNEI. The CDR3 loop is CASSLGRGGFFSDTQYF. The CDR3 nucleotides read TGTGCCAGCAGCCTCGGGCGGGGGGGCTTTTTTTCAGATACGCAGTATTTT.

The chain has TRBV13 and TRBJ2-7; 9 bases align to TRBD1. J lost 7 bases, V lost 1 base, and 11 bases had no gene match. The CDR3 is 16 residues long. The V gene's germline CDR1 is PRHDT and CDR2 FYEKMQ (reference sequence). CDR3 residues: CASSLDVWTGAREQYF. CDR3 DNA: TGTGCCAGCAGCTTAGACGTCTGGACAGGGGCTAGAGAGCAGTACTTC.

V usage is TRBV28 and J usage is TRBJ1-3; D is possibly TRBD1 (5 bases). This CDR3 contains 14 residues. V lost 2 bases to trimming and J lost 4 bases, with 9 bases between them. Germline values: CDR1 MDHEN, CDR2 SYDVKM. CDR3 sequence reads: CASSLGAAGNTIYF. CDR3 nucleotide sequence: TGTGCCAGCAGTTTAGGGGCAGCCGGAAACACCATATATTTT.

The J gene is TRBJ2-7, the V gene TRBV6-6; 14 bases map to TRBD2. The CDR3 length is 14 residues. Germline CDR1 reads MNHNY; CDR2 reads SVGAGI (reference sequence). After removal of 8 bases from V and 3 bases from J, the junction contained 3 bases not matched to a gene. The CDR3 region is CASEGTSGSYEQYF. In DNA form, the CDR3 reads TGTGCCAGCGAGGGGACTAGCGGGAGCTACGAGCAGTACTTC.

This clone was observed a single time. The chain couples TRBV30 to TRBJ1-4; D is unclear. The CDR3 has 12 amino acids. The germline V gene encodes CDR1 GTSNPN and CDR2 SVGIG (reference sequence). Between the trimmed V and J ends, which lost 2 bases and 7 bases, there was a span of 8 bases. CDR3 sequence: CAWSRGFEKLFF. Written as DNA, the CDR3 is TGTGCCTGGAGTAGAGGGTTTGAAAAACTGTTTTTT.

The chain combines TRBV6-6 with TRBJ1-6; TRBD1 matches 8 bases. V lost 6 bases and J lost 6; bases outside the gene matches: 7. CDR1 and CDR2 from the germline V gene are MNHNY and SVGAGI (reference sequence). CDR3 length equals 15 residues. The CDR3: CASRGTTGANSPLHF. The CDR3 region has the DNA TGTGCCAGCAGGGGGACGACAGGGGCTAATTCACCCCTCCACTTT.

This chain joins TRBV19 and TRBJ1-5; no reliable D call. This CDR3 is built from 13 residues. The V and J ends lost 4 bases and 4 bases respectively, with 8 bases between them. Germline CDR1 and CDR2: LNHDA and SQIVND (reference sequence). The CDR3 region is CASSTQRNQPQHF. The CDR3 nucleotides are TGTGCCAGTAGTACGCAGAGGAATCAGCCCCAGCATTTT.

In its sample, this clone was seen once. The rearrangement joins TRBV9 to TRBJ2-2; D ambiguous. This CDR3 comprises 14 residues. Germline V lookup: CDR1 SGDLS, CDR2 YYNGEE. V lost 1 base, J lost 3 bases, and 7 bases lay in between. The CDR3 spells CASSVNSYTGELFF. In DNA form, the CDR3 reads TGTGCCAGCAGCGTAAACAGCTACACCGGGGAGCTGTTTTTT. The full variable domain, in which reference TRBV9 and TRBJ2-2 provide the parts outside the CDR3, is DSGVTQTPKHLITATGQRVTLRCSPRSGDLSVYWYQQSLDQGLQFLIQYYNGEERAKGNILERFSAQQFPDLHSELNLSSLELGDSALYFCASSVNSYTGELFFGEGSRLTVL.

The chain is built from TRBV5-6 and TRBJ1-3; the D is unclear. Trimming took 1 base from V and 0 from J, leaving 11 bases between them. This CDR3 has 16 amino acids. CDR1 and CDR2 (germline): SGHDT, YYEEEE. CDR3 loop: CASSLNIVSSGNTIYF. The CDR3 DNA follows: TGTGCCAGCAGCTTGAATATCGTGAGCTCTGGAAACACCATATATTTT.

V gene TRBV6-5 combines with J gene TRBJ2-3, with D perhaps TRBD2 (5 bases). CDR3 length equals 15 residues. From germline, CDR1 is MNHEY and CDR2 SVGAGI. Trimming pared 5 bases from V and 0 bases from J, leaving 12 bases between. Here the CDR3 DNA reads TGTGCCAGCAGTCTGAGCGGCTCTAGCACAGATACGCAGTATTTT. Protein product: CASSLSGSSTDTQYF.

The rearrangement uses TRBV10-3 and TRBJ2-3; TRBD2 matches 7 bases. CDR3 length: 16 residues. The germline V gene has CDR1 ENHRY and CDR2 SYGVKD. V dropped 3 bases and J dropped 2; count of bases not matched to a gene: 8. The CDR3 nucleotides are TGTGCCATCAGTGAAAGGGGAGGGACCAACACAGATACGCAGTATTTT. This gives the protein CAISERGGTNTDTQYF.

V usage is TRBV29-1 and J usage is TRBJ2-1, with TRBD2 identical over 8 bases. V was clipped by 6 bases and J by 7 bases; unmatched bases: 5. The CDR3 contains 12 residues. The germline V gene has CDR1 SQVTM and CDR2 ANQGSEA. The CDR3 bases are TGCAGCGTCGGAGCGGGAGAGAATGAGCAGTTCTTC. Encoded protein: CSVGAGENEQFF.

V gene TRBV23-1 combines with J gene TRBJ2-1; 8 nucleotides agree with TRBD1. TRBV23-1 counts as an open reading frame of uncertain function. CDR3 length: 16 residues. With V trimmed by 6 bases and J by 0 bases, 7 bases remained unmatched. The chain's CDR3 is CASSLRQGSSYNEQFF. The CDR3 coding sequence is TGCGCCAGCAGCCTAAGACAGGGGAGCTCCTACAATGAGCAGTTCTTC.

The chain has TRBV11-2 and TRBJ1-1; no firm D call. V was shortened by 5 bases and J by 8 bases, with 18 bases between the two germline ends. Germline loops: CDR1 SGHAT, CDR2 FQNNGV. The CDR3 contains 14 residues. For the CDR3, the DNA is TGTGCCAGCAGCCCCCCCGCCCCAACGGGGGAAGCTTTCTTT. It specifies CASSPPAPTGEAFF.

The CDR3 reads CASSPNGLAGNTYEQYF. CDR3 nucleotide sequence: TGTGCCAGCAGCCCGAACGGACTAGCGGGAAATACCTACGAGCAGTACTTC. V and J are TRBV7-3 and TRBJ2-7, with 12 bases lining up with TRBD2. This CDR3 spans 17 amino acids. Germline values: CDR1 SGHTA, CDR2 FQGTGA. V lost 5 bases and J lost 2; bases outside the gene matches: 10.

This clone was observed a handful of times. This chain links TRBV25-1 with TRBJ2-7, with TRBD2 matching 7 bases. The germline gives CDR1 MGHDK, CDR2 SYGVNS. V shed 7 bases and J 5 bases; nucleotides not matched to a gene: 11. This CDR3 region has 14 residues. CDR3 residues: CASTAFGEGHEQYF. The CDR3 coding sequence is TGTGCCAGCACTGCCTTTGGGGAGGGTCACGAGCAGTACTTC.

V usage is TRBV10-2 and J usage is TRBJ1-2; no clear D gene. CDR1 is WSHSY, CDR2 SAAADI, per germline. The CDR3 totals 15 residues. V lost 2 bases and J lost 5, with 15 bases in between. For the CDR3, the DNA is TGCGCCAGCAGTGAGGTGAGGGCTCCTGTATATGGCTACACCTTC. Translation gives CASSEVRAPVYGYTF.